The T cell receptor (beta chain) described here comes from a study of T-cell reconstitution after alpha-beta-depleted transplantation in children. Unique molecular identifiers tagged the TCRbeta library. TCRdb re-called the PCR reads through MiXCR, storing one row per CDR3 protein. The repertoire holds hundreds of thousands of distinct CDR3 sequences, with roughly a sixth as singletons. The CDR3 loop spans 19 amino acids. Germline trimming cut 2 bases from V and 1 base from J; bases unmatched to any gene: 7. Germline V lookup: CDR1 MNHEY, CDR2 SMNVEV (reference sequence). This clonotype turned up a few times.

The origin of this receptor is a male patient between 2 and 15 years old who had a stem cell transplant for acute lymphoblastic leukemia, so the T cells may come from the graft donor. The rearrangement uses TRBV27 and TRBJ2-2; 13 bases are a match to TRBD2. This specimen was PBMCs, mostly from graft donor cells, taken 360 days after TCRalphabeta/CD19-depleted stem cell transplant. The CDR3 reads CASSLGLAGANLNTGELFF. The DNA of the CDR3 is TGTGCCAGCAGTTTAGGACTAGCGGGGGCGAATTTGAACACCGGGGAGCTGTTTTTT.